This T cell receptor (beta chain) comes out of a study of beta chain features in type 1 diabetes. Study-level background: Healthy donors and patients showed comparable age, gender and cell yields.

The germline CDR1 and CDR2 sequences are SNHLY and FYNNEI. The CDR3 covers 14 residues. V shed 4 bases and J shed 6 bases, with 13 bases lying between them. Reverse transcription of all isolated RNA meant that expressed TCRB transcripts were sequenced. The protocol was immunoSEQ multiplex PCR, while the TCRdb copy is restricted to in-frame clones and leaves out a portion. The sample consists of over 120,000 clones, nearly 9.5% of them appearing once. The study's findings and limits: Type 1 diabetes patients had moderately but significantly shorter TCRB CDR3s in all four CD4+ subsets.

Sorting with CD45RO/CCR7/CD25/CD127/CD95/CD27 yielded naive, central memory, regulatory and stem-like memory CD4+ cells. As concerns this clone: Its antigen remains unidentified.

The V and J genes are TRBV2 and TRBJ2-1, with D possibly being TRBD2 (7 bases). This TCR came from a man younger than 35 in good health. The specimen sequenced was central memory CD4+ T cells from blood. The DNA of the CDR3 is TGTGCCAGCAGTGGGGGGGGCCGGGTCAATGAGCAGTTCTTC. Its protein is CASSGGGRVNEQFF.